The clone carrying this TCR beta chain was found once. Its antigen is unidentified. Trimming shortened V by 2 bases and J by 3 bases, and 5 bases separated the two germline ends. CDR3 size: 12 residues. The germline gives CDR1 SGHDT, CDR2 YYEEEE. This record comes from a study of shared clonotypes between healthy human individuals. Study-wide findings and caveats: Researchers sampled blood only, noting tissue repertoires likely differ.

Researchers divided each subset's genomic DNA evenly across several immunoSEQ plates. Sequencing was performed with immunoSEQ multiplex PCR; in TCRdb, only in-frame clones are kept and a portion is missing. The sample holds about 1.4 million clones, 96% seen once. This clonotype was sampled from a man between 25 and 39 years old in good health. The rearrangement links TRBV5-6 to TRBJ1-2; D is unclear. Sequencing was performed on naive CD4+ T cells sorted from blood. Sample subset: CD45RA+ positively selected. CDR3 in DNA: TGTGCCAGCAGCTTAAGGGACTATGGCTACACCTTC. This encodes CASSLRDYGYTF.